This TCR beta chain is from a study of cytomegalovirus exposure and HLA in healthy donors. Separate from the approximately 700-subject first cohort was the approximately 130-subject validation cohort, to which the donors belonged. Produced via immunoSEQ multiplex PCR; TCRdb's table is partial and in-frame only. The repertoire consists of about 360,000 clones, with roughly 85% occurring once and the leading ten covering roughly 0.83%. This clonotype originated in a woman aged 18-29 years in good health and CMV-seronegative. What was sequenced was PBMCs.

CDR3: CASRIMGQPRVGANVLTF. CDR3 nucleotide sequence: TGTGCCAGCAGGATAATGGGACAGCCCAGAGTGGGGGCCAACGTCCTGACTTTC. The chain links TRBV2 to TRBJ2-6; 7 nucleotides line up with TRBD1. The V gene end was trimmed by 6 bases and the J gene end by 4 bases; junction bases not matched to a gene: 15. The CDR3 runs to 18 residues. CDR1 is SNHLY, CDR2 FYNNEI, per germline.